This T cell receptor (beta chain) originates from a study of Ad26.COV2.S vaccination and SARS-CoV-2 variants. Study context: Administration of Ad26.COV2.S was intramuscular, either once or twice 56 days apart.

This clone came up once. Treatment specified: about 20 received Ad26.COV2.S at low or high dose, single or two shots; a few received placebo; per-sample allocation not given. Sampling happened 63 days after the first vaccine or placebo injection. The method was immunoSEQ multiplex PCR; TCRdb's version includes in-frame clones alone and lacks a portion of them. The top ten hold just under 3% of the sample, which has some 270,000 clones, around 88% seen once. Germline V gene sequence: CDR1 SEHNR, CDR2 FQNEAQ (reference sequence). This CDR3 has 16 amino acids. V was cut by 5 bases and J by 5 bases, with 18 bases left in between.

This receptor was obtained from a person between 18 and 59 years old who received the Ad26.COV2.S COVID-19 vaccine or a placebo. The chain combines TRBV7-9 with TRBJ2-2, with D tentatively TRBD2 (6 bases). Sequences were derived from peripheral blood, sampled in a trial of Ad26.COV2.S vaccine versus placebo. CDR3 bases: TGTGCCAGCAGCCGGGGCCGGGGGAGTAAGACCGGGGAGCTGTTTTTT. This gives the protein CASSRGRGSKTGELFF.